This T cell receptor beta chain was observed in a study of T cell responses to AZD1222 COVID-19 vaccine. Repertoires were generated with immunoSEQ multiplex PCR, while TCRdb's copy carries only in-frame clones and drops some. The repertoire holds more than 85,000 clones, with 88% as singletons. V lost 3 bases, J lost 4 bases, and 5 bases stayed unmatched. The germline V gene has CDR1 GTSNPN and CDR2 SVGIG (reference sequence). The CDR3 is 13 residues long. Study-wide points: Every sample of the repertoires postdated the peak T cell response.

Worth noting for this clone: Its antigen is unknown.

The source was peripheral blood, collected on day 0 of AZD1222 vaccination. The chain uses TRBV30 and TRBJ1-2; 7 bases align to TRBD1. This clonotype was obtained from an adult in good health. The CDR3 reads CAWSAGTVYGYTF. The DNA for the CDR3 is TGTGCCTGGAGCGCCGGGACAGTCTATGGCTACACCTTC.